The T cell receptor beta chain described here comes from a study of CD8+ T cells in alopecia areata. General study results and limits: Sequenced scalp T cells also include alphabeta T cells resident in normal skin. Affected lesional scalp, above all in alopecia totalis/universalis, was more clonal than normal scalp.

Isolated RNA was reverse transcribed into cDNA used as the sequencing template. Sequencing used immunoSEQ multiplex PCR; TCRdb keeps in-frame clones, though not all of them. The table has approximately 130,000 clones, over 60% seen once. Details on this clone: Its antigen is undetermined.

This CDR3 has 14 residues. V trimming: 6 bases; J trimming: 7 bases; junction bases outside the gene matches: 6. Germline CDR1 SGHVS, CDR2 FQNEAQ. Specified treatment: oral pan-JAK inhibitor, 5-10 mg twice daily. This sequence originates from a human donor with alopecia areata. This chain links TRBV7-8 with TRBJ1-5; 10 bases are shared with TRBD1. The material was CD4+ T cells sorted from blood, obtained at week 4, from a patient treated with tofacitinib. CDR3 nucleotide sequence: TGTGCCAGCAGAGGGACAGGGGAAAGACAGCCCCAGCATTTT. Residues: CASRGTGERQPQHF.